The TCR beta chain under discussion was sequenced for a study of shared clonotypes between healthy human individuals (dated by TCRdb to the early 2020s). Looking at the study overall: Three men and two women, aged 18 to 49 years, made up the cohort. Per donor, three plates each were used for CD4 naive and CD4 memory, two for CD8 naive, and one for CD8 memory. To estimate repertoire size and how much clonotype sharing occurs between individuals, the study deeply sequenced the blood TCR repertoires of about five healthy adults. To increase sequencing depth and limit assay-specific biases, different laboratories used diverse techniques to prepare libraries and sequence TCR repertoires. Each donor's leukapheresis produced roughly between about 0.85 and 10 billion PBMCs. What the authors observed across the whole study: Rarefaction of sorted-subset datasets indicated incomplete sequencing despite the large sequencing depth. Based on pairwise subsampling, the degree of clonotype sharing among donors was expected to be affected by sequencing depth. Clonotypes shared by all four sorted-subset donors showed higher generation probabilities than non-shared clonotypes. When a handful of donors were compared, the shared fraction of clonotypes was roughly 5% for naive CD4, about 4% for naive CD8, about 2.4% for memory CD4, and under 0.5% for memory CD8. The genetic and exposure-history diversity represented was limited by the small number of donors. Larger estimated clonotype richness was generally found for naive subsets than for memory subsets. Sampling was restricted to blood, and TCR repertoires in tissue are likely to differ from TCR repertoires in blood.

Using the deep immunoSEQ assay, TCR CDR3 regions were amplified from genomic DNA by multiplex PCR. Extracted genomic DNA from each cell subset was distributed evenly across all wells of several immunoSEQ 96-well plates, and each plate was treated as a replicate. For sorted subsets, each replicate PCR was loaded with approximately 0.2 ug genomic DNA, equivalent to 30,000 or so T cell genomes. Purified libraries were quantified with a Qubit 3.0 fluorometer, sized on a Bioanalyzer 2100, and re-quantified with the KAPA Library Quantification kit. Each immunoSEQ 96-well plate was sequenced on its own single-read 150-cycle Illumina NextSeq 550 flow cell. Per the original workflow: The immunoSEQ output contained only junctional sequences without quality scores, so filtering could not match that applied to full-length reads. Sequences were annotated with PyIR, a Python wrapper for IgBLAST v1.9, using IMGT germline references to assign V/J genes and CDR3. Any read was removed if the V/J assignment was weak (E-value above 1e-6), the CDR3 was missing, or the read contained stop codons, out-of-frame junctions, or ambiguous translated residues. A V3J clonotype was defined by an identical inferred V gene, J gene, and CDR3 amino acid sequence. The percentage overlap between two repertoires was calculated by dividing the number of shared unique clonotypes by the size of the smaller repertoire. Richness of each repertoire was evaluated using RTK rarefaction, the Chao1 estimator, and Recon v2.1 estimates of unobserved clonotypes. OLGA was used to compute generation probabilities for all TCRbeta clonotypes that the gDNA method yielded from a few donors. TCRdb's version of the immuneACCESS table is confined to in-frame rearrangements and falls short of the full clone set. An unresolved V gene accounts for under half of the shortfall where checked; the remainder is of unknown origin. V and J calls plus clone size are reproduced from that table; the DNA served to infer D and trimming. The sample includes around 610,000 clones, with around 96% observed a single time. The ten top clones hold 0.11% of the sample.

A note on this clone: Its specific antigen is unknown. No base qualities exist here, and no much larger clone lies one base off it.

For the CD8 naive samples, CD45RO-negative cells were positively selected for CCR7, yielding a CD45RA+CCR7+ population from which TemRA cells were excluded. Donors were healthy HIV-negative adults with no recently reported acute infections or vaccinations. All donors were Caucasian adults living in Nashville, Tennessee, USA. After blood collection by leukapheresis, PBMCs were isolated using Ficoll-Histopaque density gradient centrifugation and then cryopreserved in the vapor phase of liquid nitrogen. Analytical flow cytometry was used to check the purity and quantity of every magnetically sorted T cell population. From each sorted fraction, genomic DNA was isolated and quantified by UV absorbance on a Nanodrop 2000c. Looking up the germline V gene yields CDR1 MDHEN and CDR2 SYDVKM. Counted from cysteine to phenylalanine, this CDR3 has 16 amino acids. CDR3 DNA only is kept here, 48 bases in frame from base 1. Trimming costs V 2 bases and J 8 bases, and their ends lie 19 bases apart.

The sequenced sample was naive CD8+ T cells sorted from blood. Explained via the paper, the cell subset or site label denotes: CD45RA+CCR7+. The V gene is TRBV28 and the J gene is TRBJ2-1; 6 matching bases give a weak D call of TRBD1. The sequence was obtained from a woman between 25 and 40 years old in good health. The CDR3 protein sequence reads: CASSLSAPVAGDEQFF. The sequenced DNA is TGTGCCAGCAGTTTAAGCGCCCCGGTCGCAGGGGATGAGCAGTTCTTC.